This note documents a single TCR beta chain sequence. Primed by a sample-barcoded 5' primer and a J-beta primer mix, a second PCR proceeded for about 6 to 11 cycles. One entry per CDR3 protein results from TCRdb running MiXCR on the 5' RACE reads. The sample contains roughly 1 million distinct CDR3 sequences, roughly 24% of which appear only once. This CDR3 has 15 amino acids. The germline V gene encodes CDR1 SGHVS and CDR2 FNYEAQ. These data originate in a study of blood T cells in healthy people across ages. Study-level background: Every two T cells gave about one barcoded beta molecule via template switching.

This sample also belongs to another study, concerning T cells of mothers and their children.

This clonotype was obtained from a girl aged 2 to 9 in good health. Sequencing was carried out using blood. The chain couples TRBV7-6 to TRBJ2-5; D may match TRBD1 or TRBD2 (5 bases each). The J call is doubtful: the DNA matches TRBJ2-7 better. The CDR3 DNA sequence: TGTGCCAGCAGCTTAAATGAGGGGAGCTCCTACGAGCAGTACTTC. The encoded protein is CASSLNEGSSYEQYF.